A selection of T cell receptor beta chains follows, all from one sample in a study of blood T cells in healthy people across ages. TCRdb reanalysed the 5' RACE reads using MiXCR and keeps one entry per CDR3 protein. The sample carries approximately 940,000 distinct CDR3 sequences, about 44% recorded once. The sample was blood. Receptor source: a man aged 25 to 45 in good health. CDR3s include the opening cysteine and the closing phenylalanine or tryptophan. The D gene is left open where the match is weak. Rows give clone size only sometimes, using once, few, many, or a class for an expanded clone.

V gene	clone size	D gene	J gene	CDR3 protein	CDR3 DNA
TRBV4-3	NA	TRBD1	TRBJ2-7	CASSQGPSDRGHEQYF	TGCGCCAGCAGCCAAGGCCCCTCGGACAGGGGCCATGAGCAGTACTTC
TRBV5-6	NA	NA	TRBJ2-3	CASGYPGGPDTQYF	TGTGCCAGCGGGTATCCCGGTGGTCCAGATACGCAGTATTTT
TRBV28	NA	NA	TRBJ2-7	CASSPKAGYNEQYF	TGTGCCAGCAGCCCAAAGGCGGGTTACAATGAGCAGTACTTC
TRBV11-3	NA	NA	TRBJ2-1	CASSPRENYNEQFF	TGTGCCAGCAGCCCGAGGGAAAATTACAATGAGCAGTTCTTC
TRBV4-3	few	TRBD2	TRBJ2-5	CASSQDPGLAPETQYF	TGCGCCAGCAGCCAAGATCCAGGACTAGCCCCAGAGACCCAGTACTTC
TRBV20-1	NA	NA	TRBJ2-1	CSAPHRSGAYNEQFF	TGCAGTGCCCCCCATCGATCGGGGGCCTACAATGAGCAGTTCTTC
TRBV6-5	few	TRBD1	TRBJ2-5	CASRDRVETQYF	TGTGCCAGCAGGGACAGGGTAGAGACCCAGTACTTC
TRBV11-2	NA	NA	TRBJ2-5	CASSLGTLRGGGNEQYF	TGTGCCAGCAGCTTAGGGACACTAAGGGGAGGGGGCAATGAGCAGTACTTC
TRBV7-2	NA	NA	TRBJ2-7	CAHHRGGPYEQYF	TGTGCCCACCATAGGGGGGGGCCCTACGAGCAGTACTTC
TRBV20-1	NA	NA	TRBJ2-1	CSAPAKSVDYNEQFF	TGCAGTGCCCCTGCAAAAAGCGTAGACTACAATGAGCAGTTCTTC
TRBV5-1	NA	TRBD1	TRBJ2-1	CASSRQGERNEQFF	TGCGCCAGCTCAAGGCAGGGGGAGAGGAATGAGCAGTTCTTC
TRBV10-3	few	NA	TRBJ1-5	CAISDYGAAKPQHF	TGTGCCATCAGTGATTACGGGGCCGCCAAACCCCAGCATTTT
TRBV9	NA	TRBD1	TRBJ2-3	CASSPEGDRVDTQYF	TGTGCCAGCAGCCCCGAGGGGGACAGGGTGGATACGCAGTATTTT
TRBV29-1	NA	NA	TRBJ1-1	CSGWVQGTEAFF	TGCAGCGGGTGGGTGCAAGGGACTGAAGCTTTCTTT
TRBV4-1	NA	NA	TRBJ2-5	CASSQAVNLRETQYF	TGCGCCAGCAGCCAAGCGGTAAATTTACGGGAGACCCAGTACTTC
TRBV28	NA	NA	TRBJ2-7	CASSLTWEQYF	TGTGCCAGCAGTCTCACTTGGGAGCAGTACTTC
TRBV20-1	many	NA	TRBJ2-1	CSAMYRRGLYNEQFF	TGCAGTGCCATGTATCGACGGGGCCTCTACAATGAGCAGTTCTTC
TRBV20-1	many	TRBD1	TRBJ2-1	CSARRRDRAYNEQFF	TGCAGTGCTAGAAGGAGGGACAGGGCCTACAATGAGCAGTTCTTC
TRBV7-9	NA	TRBD2	TRBJ2-3	CASSLERGLAGSASTDTQYF	TGTGCCAGCAGCTTAGAAAGGGGGCTAGCGGGGAGTGCTAGCACAGATACGCAGTATTTT
TRBV7-2	NA	NA	TRBJ2-7	CASSLGAARERGVRSYEQYF	TGTGCCAGCAGCTTAGGCGCGGCGAGAGAGAGAGGGGTTAGATCCTACGAGCAGTACTTC
TRBV6-2/TRBV6-3	NA	NA	TRBJ2-3	CASRRLSTDTQYF	TGTGCCAGCAGGAGGTTAAGCACAGATACGCAGTATTTT
TRBV6-5	NA	NA	TRBJ2-2	CASSYSRGSPGELFF	TGTGCCAGCAGTTACTCGAGAGGGAGCCCCGGGGAGCTGTTTTTT
TRBV6-6	NA	TRBD1	TRBJ1-5	CASRRGQTNQPQHF	TGTGCCAGCAGAAGGGGACAGACGAATCAGCCCCAGCATTTT
TRBV12-3/TRBV12-4	NA	TRBD2	TRBJ2-2	CASNNPSAGGTGELFF	TGTGCCAGCAACAACCCGTCAGCGGGGGGGACCGGGGAGCTGTTTTTT
TRBV6-2/TRBV6-3	NA	NA	TRBJ2-2	CASSGQIITGELFF	TGTGCCAGCAGCGGACAGATTATCACCGGGGAGCTGTTTTTT
TRBV6-5	NA	NA	TRBJ2-7	CASSYSKAGASEQYF	TGTGCCAGCAGTTACTCGAAGGCAGGGGCGAGCGAGCAGTACTTC
TRBV29-1	NA	NA	TRBJ2-2	CSVAPRAWGTGELFF	TGCAGCGTTGCCCCCAGGGCCTGGGGCACCGGGGAGCTGTTTTTT
TRBV20-1	NA	TRBD1	TRBJ2-5	CSARWGQNRWDVETQYF	TGCAGTGCTAGATGGGGACAGAATCGCTGGGATGTAGAGACCCAGTACTTC
TRBV30	few	NA	TRBJ2-5	CAWRPKTAYQETQYF	TGTGCCTGGAGACCAAAAACCGCGTACCAAGAGACCCAGTACTTC
TRBV3-1	NA	NA	TRBJ2-5	CASSQTTGLGETQYF	TGTGCCAGCAGCCAGACTACAGGGCTAGGGGAGACCCAGTACTTC
TRBV7-2	few	NA	TRBJ1-1	CATGKLNTEAFF	TGTGCCACCGGAAAGCTGAACACTGAAGCTTTCTTT
TRBV4-1	NA	TRBD1	TRBJ2-3	CASSHRTGSTDTQYF	TGCGCCAGCAGCCATAGGACAGGGAGCACAGATACGCAGTATTTT
TRBV10-3	NA	TRBD2	TRBJ2-1	CASKAPLVGGTNEQFF	TGTGCCTCGAAGGCCCCCCTAGTGGGGGGGACCAATGAGCAGTTCTTC
TRBV20-1	NA	NA	TRBJ1-5	CSAGVQRLGGPQHF	TGCAGTGCTGGGGTCCAAAGGCTCGGTGGGCCCCAGCATTTT
TRBV5-1	NA	NA	TRBJ2-2	CASSLFGENTGELFF	TGCGCCAGCAGCCTCTTCGGGGAAAACACCGGGGAGCTGTTTTTT
TRBV20-1	NA	NA	TRBJ1-2	CSAQEDFYGYTF	TGCAGTGCCCAGGAAGATTTCTATGGCTACACCTTC
TRBV5-1	NA	NA	TRBJ2-2	CASSWHGSGTGELFF	TGCGCCAGCAGCTGGCATGGGTCGGGGACCGGGGAGCTGTTTTTT
TRBV6-6	NA	NA	TRBJ1-5	CASSYGGGDGNQPQHF	TGTGCCAGCAGTTACGGCGGGGGCGACGGCAATCAGCCCCAGCATTTT
TRBV20-1	few	TRBD2	TRBJ2-7	CSASLLAGDLSYEQYF	TGCAGTGCTAGTCTACTAGCGGGGGATTTATCCTACGAGCAGTACTTC
TRBV4-2	once	TRBD1	TRBJ1-1	CASSQGDRVDTEAFF	TGTGCCAGCAGCCAAGGGGACAGGGTGGACACTGAAGCTTTCTTT
TRBV11-3	few	NA	TRBJ2-1	CASSLGRAGTAEQFF	TGTGCCAGCAGCTTAGGTAGAGCCGGGACGGCCGAGCAGTTCTTC
TRBV20-1	many	TRBD1	TRBJ2-5	CSARRDSGETQYF	TGCAGTGCTAGAAGGGACAGTGGGGAGACCCAGTACTTC
TRBV6-5	once	NA	TRBJ1-1	CASSCGTGADTEAFF	TGTGCCAGCAGTTGCGGGACCGGGGCTGACACTGAAGCTTTCTTT
TRBV4-1	NA	NA	TRBJ2-7	CASSQEQGGFGEQYF	TGCGCCAGCAGCCAAGAACAGGGAGGCTTTGGCGAGCAGTACTTC
TRBV27	NA	NA	TRBJ1-6	CASGGRNAPLHF	TGTGCCAGCGGGGGGCGTAATGCACCCCTCCACTTT
TRBV2	NA	NA	TRBJ2-1	CASTRDNPPGEQFF	TGTGCCAGCACTCGGGACAACCCCCCTGGTGAGCAGTTCTTC
TRBV30	NA	NA	TRBJ1-2	CAWSSTGGNGYTF	TGTGCCTGGAGTTCGACTGGGGGAAATGGCTACACCTTC
TRBV4-2	many	TRBD1	TRBJ2-7	CASSPGTVNSYEQYF	TGTGCCAGCAGCCCCGGGACAGTAAACTCCTACGAGCAGTACTTC
TRBV4-2	NA	NA	TRBJ2-7	CARSQDLTVYEQYF	TGTGCCCGCAGCCAAGATTTGACAGTCTACGAGCAGTACTTC
TRBV27	NA	TRBD1	TRBJ2-3	CASSTQGGTDTQYF	TGTGCCAGCAGTACCCAGGGGGGCACAGATACGCAGTATTTT
TRBV3-1	NA	NA	TRBJ1-2	CASRAWDRANYGYTF	TGTGCCAGCCGTGCCTGGGACCGAGCTAACTATGGCTACACCTTC
TRBV11-1	once	TRBD1	TRBJ2-2	CATKRGTGETGELFF	TGTGCCACCAAACGGGGGACAGGGGAAACCGGGGAGCTGTTTTTT
TRBV20-1	NA	TRBD1	TRBJ1-1	CSARPGTASNTEAFF	TGCAGTGCCCGTCCCGGGACAGCCTCGAACACTGAAGCTTTCTTT
TRBV6-2/TRBV6-3	few	NA	TRBJ2-3	CASSFGDGTQYF	TGTGCCAGCAGTTTTGGAGACGGTACGCAGTATTTT
TRBV10-3	NA	TRBD2	TRBJ2-1	CAISDGGATYNEQFF	TGTGCCATCAGTGACGGGGGGGCAACCTACAATGAGCAGTTCTTC
TRBV5-1	NA	NA	TRBJ2-3	CAGSLNADTQYF	TGCGCCGGCAGCTTGAACGCAGATACGCAGTATTTT
TRBV7-9	NA	NA	TRBJ2-1	CASTVMTIDEQFF	TGTGCCAGCACTGTAATGACCATAGATGAGCAGTTCTTC